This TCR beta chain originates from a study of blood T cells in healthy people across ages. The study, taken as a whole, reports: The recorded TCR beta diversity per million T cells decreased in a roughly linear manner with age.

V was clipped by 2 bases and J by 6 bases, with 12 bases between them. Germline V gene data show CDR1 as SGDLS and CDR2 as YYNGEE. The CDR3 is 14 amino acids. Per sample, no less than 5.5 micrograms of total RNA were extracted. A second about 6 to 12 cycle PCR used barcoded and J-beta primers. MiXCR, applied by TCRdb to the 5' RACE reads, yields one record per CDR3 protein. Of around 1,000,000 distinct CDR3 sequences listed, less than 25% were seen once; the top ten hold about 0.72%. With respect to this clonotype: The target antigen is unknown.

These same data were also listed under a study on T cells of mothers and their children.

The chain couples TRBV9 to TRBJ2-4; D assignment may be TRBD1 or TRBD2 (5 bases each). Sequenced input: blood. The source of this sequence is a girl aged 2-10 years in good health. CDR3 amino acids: CASSVGGGVNIQYF. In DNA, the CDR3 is TGTGCCAGCAGCGTTGGGGGTGGCGTAAACATTCAGTACTTC. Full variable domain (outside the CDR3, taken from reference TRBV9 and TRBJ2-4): DSGVTQTPKHLITATGQRVTLRCSPRSGDLSVYWYQQSLDQGLQFLIQYYNGEERAKGNILERFSAQQFPDLHSELNLSSLELGDSALYFCASSVGGGVNIQYFGAGTRLSVL.